Only a few counts were recorded for the clone carrying this T cell receptor beta chain. Its antigen is not identified. The CDR3 length is 14 residues. V lost 5 bases and J lost 1, with 12 bases in between. CDR1 and CDR2 (germline): SEHNR, FQNEAQ (reference sequence). This entry belongs to a study of CD8+CD57+ T cells in acquired aplastic anemia. Study background: DNA per sorted CD4+ or CD8+ sample ranged roughly 0.19 to 30 ug, averaging about 2.9 ug.

Investigators profiled TCR beta VDJ and CDR3 from genomic DNA template. A single record per CDR3 protein comes from TCRdb applying MiXCR to the reads. Found here are 150,000 to 200,000 distinct CDR3 sequences, over 60% of them singletons; the top ten hold about half. Points from the study as a whole: Patients and controls had in common approximately 29 CD8+ CDR3 sequences.

V is TRBV7-9 and J is TRBJ2-7; D unclear. The receptor comes from a human donor with severe aplastic anemia or a healthy control (not recorded which). The sequencing sample was made of sorted CD4+, CD8+, or CD8+CD57+ T cells (not recorded which) from PBMCs. CDR3 protein: CASSALSASYEQYF. The DNA of the CDR3 is TGTGCCAGCAGCGCATTGTCGGCATCCTACGAGCAGTACTTC.